This T cell receptor beta chain originates from a study of blood T cell repertoires in COVID-19. Overall study: Some COVID-19 samples were acute and others convalescent; all came from the United States, Italy and Spain.

Sequenced by immunoSEQ multiplex PCR; TCRdb stores in-frame clones only, minus some. The sample lists approximately 250,000 clones, 70% to 90% occurring once. CDR3 length equals 14 residues. CDR1 and CDR2 from the germline V gene are KGHSH and LQKENI. V was shortened by 2 bases and J by 3 bases, with 10 bases between the two germline ends. Sequenced: PBMCs or T cells enriched from blood (not recorded which). The chain recombines TRBV18 with TRBJ1-1; possibly TRBD1 for D (6 bases). This clonotype was sampled from a woman in her thirties or forties with acute COVID-19. CDR3 sequence: CASSPLGGDTEAFF. CDR3 DNA sequence: TGTGCCAGCTCACCATTAGGGGGGGACACTGAAGCTTTCTTT. The full variable domain, its missing parts supplied by reference TRBV18 and TRBJ1-1, is NAGVMQNPRHLVRRRGQEARLRCSPMKGHSHVYWYRQLPEEGLKFMVYLQKENIIDESGMPKERFSAEFPKEGPSILRIQQVVRGDSAAYFCASSPLGGDTEAFFGQGTRLTVV.